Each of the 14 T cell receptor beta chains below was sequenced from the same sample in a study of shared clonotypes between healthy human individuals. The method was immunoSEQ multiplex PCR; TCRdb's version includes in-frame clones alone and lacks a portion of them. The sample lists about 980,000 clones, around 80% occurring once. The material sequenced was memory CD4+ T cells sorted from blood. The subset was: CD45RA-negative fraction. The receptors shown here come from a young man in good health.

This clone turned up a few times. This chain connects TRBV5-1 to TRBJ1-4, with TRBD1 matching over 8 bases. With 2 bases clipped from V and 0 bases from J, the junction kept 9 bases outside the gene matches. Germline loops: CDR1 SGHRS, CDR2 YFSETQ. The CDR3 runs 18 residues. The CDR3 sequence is CASSLGDRPVATNEKLFF. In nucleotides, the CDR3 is TGCGCCAGCAGCTTAGGGGACAGGCCCGTTGCAACTAATGAAAAACTGTTTTTT.

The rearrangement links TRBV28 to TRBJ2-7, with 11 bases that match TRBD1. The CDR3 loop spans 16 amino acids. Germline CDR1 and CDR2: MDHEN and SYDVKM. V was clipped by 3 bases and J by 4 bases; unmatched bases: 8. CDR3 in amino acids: CASSFEGQGAWYEQYF. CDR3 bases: TGTGCCAGCAGTTTCGAAGGACAGGGGGCTTGGTACGAGCAGTACTTC. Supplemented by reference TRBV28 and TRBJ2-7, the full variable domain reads DVKVTQSSRYLVKRTGEKVFLECVQDMDHENMFWYRQDPGLGLRLIYFSYDVKMKEKGDIPEGYSVSREKKERFSLILESASTNQTSMYLCASSFEGQGAWYEQYFGPGTRLTVT.

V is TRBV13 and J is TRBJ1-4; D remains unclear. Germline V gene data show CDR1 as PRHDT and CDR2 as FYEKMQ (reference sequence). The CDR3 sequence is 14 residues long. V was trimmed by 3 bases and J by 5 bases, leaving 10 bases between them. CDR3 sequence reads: CASSLVGVNEKLFF. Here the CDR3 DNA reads TGTGCCAGCAGCTTGGTTGGGGTCAATGAAAAACTGTTTTTT.

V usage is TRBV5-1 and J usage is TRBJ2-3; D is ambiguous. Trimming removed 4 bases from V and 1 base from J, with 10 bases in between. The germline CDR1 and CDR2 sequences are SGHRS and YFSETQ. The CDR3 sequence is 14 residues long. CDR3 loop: CASSPLQGTDTQYF. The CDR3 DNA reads TGCGCCAGCAGCCCACTTCAGGGCACAGATACGCAGTATTTT.

The CDR3 nucleotides are TGTGCCAGCAGCGGACAGGGGGAAACTGAAGCTTTCTTT. This translates into CASSGQGETEAFF. The chain employs TRBV25-1 and TRBJ1-1; 10 bases map to TRBD1. The V gene's germline CDR1 is MGHDK and CDR2 SYGVNS. The CDR3 loop spans 13 amino acids. With 6 bases clipped from V and 5 bases from J, the junction kept 3 bases outside the gene matches.

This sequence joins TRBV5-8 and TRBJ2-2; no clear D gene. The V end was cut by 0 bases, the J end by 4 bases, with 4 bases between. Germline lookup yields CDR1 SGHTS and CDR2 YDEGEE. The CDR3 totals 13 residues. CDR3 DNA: TGTGCCAGCAGCTTGGCCAGCACCGGGGAGCTGTTTTTT. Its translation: CASSLASTGELFF.

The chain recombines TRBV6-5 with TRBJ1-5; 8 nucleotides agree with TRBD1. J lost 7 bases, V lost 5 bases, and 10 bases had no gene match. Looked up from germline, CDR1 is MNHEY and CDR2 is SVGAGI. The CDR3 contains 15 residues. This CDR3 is CASSPPGGEGQPQHF. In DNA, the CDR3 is TGTGCCAGCAGTCCCCCAGGGGGCGAAGGCCAGCCCCAGCATTTT.

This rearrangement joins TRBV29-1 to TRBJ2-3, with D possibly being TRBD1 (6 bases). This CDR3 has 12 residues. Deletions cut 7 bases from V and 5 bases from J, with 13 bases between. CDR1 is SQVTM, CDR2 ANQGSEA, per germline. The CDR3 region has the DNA TGCAGCGCTGGAACAGGGATAGATACGCAGTATTTT. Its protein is CSAGTGIDTQYF.

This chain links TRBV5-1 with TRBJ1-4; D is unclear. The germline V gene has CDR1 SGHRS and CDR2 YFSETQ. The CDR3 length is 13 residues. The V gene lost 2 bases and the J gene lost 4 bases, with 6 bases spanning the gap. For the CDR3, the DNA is TGCGCCAGCAGCTTAAACGGTAATGAAAAACTGTTTTTT. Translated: CASSLNGNEKLFF. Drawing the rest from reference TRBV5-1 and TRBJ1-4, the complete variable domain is KAGVTQTPRYLIKTRGQQVTLSCSPISGHRSVSWYQQTPGQGLQFLFEYFSETQRNKGNFPGRFSGRQFSNSRSEMNVSTLELGDSALYLCASSLNGNEKLFFGSGTQLSVL.

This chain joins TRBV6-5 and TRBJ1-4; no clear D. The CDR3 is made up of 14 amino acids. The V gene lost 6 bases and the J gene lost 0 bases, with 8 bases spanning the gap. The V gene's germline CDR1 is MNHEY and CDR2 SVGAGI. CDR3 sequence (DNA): TGTGCCAGCAGGATCTATGCAACTAATGAAAAACTGTTTTTT. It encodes CASRIYATNEKLFF.

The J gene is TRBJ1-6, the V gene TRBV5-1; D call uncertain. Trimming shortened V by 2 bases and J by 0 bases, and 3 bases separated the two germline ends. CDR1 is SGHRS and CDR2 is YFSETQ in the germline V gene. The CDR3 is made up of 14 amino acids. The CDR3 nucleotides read TGCGCCAGCAGCTTTAGCTCCTATAATTCACCCCTCCACTTT. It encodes CASSFSSYNSPLHF. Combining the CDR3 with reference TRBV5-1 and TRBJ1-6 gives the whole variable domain KAGVTQTPRYLIKTRGQQVTLSCSPISGHRSVSWYQQTPGQGLQFLFEYFSETQRNKGNFPGRFSGRQFSNSRSEMNVSTLELGDSALYLCASSFSSYNSPLHFGNGTRLTVT.

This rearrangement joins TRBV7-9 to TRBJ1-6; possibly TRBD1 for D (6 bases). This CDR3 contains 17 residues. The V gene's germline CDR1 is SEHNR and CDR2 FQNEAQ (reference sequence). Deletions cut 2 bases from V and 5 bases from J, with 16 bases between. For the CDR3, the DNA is TGTGCCAGCAGCTTAATAACAGGGCTTGGACATAATTCACCCCTCCACTTT. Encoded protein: CASSLITGLGHNSPLHF.

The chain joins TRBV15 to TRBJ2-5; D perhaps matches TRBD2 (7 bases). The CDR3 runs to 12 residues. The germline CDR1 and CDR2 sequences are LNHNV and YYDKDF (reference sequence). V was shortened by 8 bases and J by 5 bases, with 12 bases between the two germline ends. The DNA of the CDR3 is TGTGCCACCGGGGGGGCGACGGAGACCCAGTACTTC. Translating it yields CATGGATETQYF.

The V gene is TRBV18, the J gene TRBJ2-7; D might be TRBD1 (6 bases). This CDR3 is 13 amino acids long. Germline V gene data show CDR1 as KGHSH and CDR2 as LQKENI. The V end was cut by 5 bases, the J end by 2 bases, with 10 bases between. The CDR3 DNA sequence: TGTGCCAGCTCATCCCGGGACACCTACGAGCAGTACTTC. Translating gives CASSSRDTYEQYF. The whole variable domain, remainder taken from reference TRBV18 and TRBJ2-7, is NAGVMQNPRHLVRRRGQEARLRCSPMKGHSHVYWYRQLPEEGLKFMVYLQKENIIDESGMPKERFSAEFPKEGPSILRIQQVVRGDSAAYFCASSSRDTYEQYFGPGTRLTVT.